This TCR beta chain was recovered during a study of cutaneous CD30+ T cell lymphoproliferative disorder and hepatitis E (dated by TCRdb to about 2018). As for this clone: Its cognate antigen has yet to be identified. Per-nucleotide qualities are absent, and no much larger clonotype sits a single base away.

Including the terminal cysteine and phenylalanine, the CDR3 comprises 14 residues. The entry retains the CDR3 DNA only, 42 bases that are in frame from base 1. Relative to germline, V is 4 bases shorter and J is 1 base shorter, with 12 bases between their ends. From the germline V gene (reference sequence), CDR1 is SGHNT and CDR2 is YYREEE. The method behind the library was the immunoSEQ multiplex PCR assay. Imported from immuneACCESS, the table was reduced by TCRdb to in-frame sequences with V and J called. These copies leave out some clones; in studies compared against another copy, an unresolved V gene accounts for under half, and the cause of the remainder is not known. The sample table records under 1,200 clones; 86% of these occur just once. The leading ten clones occupy around 73% of the sample.

Here the chain combines TRBV5-4 and TRBJ2-7, with no confident D gene call. The source is a human donor with a cutaneous T cell lymphoproliferative disorder associated with hepatitis E virus. Sequenced material: skin tissue. CDR3 sequence: CASSPSYTSYEQYF. The bases read TGTGCCAGCAGCCCGAGCTACACTTCCTACGAGCAGTACTTC.